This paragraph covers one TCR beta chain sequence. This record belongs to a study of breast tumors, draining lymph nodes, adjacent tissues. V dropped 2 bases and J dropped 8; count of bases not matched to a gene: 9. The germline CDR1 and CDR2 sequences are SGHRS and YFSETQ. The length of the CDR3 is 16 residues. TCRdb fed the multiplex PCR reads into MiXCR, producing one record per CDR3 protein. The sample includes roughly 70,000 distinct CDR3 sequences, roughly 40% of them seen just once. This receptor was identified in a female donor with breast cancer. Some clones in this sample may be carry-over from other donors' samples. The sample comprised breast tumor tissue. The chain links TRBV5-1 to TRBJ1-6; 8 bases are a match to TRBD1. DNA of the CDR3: TGCGCCAGCAGCTTATACAGGGGGAAGAGGGATTCACCCCTCCACTTT. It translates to CASSLYRGKRDSPLHF.